The 17 T cell receptor beta chains presented below share a single source sample, sequenced in a study of response to subunit inactivated influenza vaccine. TCRdb fed the RT-PCR reads into MiXCR, producing one record per CDR3 protein. The sample has more than 700,000 distinct CDR3 sequences; about 20% are singletons. This specimen consisted of PBMCs from blood, obtained around 5 days after vaccination. The source is a man aged 50 or older who received an inactivated influenza vaccine.

Turning to this clonotype: One end of the junction is discordant with germline, which a read error may explain. The gene calls are TRBV7-7 and TRBJ2-5, with 8 bases lining up with TRBD2. Germline-derived CDR1 and CDR2 are SSHAT and FNYEAQ (reference sequence). The CDR3 has 15 amino acids. The CDR3 coding sequence is TGTGCTAGCAGCTTAGGGACTAGTCCCTGGGAGACCCAGTACTTC. This encodes CASSLGTSPWETQYF.

J is TRBJ1-2 and V is TRBV7-2; D ambiguous. There are 13 residues in the CDR3. Germline assignment: CDR1 SGHTA and CDR2 FQGNSA. V shed 2 bases and J shed 8 bases, with 12 bases lying between them. The CDR3 loop reads CASSLLAPLGYTF. CDR3 sequence (DNA): TGTGCCAGCAGCTTACTGGCACCGCTCGGCTACACCTTC.

The rearrangement joins TRBV28 to TRBJ2-5; D gene unclear. The CDR3 runs 14 residues. Germline-derived CDR1 and CDR2 are MDHEN and SYDVKM. V dropped 5 bases and J dropped 5 bases, with 15 bases sitting between them. The CDR3 sequence is CASSGNSLGETQYF. The CDR3 DNA reads as TGTGCCAGCAGTGGTAACAGCCTTGGGGAGACCCAGTACTTC.

Points on this clonotype: A much larger clone lies a single base off, so this may be a read error. The chain uses TRBV5-5 and TRBJ2-2, with a tentative D call TRBD1 (6 bases). CDR3 length equals 16 residues. The germline CDR1 and CDR2 sequences are SGHKS and YYEKEE (reference sequence). The CDR3 region is CTSSSRQATNTGELFF. DNA for the CDR3: TGTACCAGCAGCTCCCGACAGGCTACGAACACCGGGGAGCTGTTTTTT.

This clonotype was counted once. The rearrangement uses TRBV6-1 and TRBJ2-7, with 7 positions matching TRBD1. With 10 bases clipped from V and 2 bases from J, the junction kept 8 bases outside the gene matches. The germline gives CDR1 MNHNS, CDR2 SASEGT. This CDR3 has 13 amino acids. CDR3 DNA sequence: TGTGCCACTAAGGGGGACAGCACCTACGAGCAGTACTTC. It translates to CATKGDSTYEQYF.

The sample holds many counts of this clonotype. The rearrangement links TRBV4-1 to TRBJ2-7; 10 bases fit TRBD1. The V segment lost 3 bases and the J segment 3 bases; nucleotides outside the gene matches: 2. Germline CDR1 reads MGHRA; CDR2 reads YSYEKL. The CDR3 has 14 residues. DNA for the CDR3: TGCGCCAGCAGCCAGTGGACAGGGGGCTACGAGCAGTACTTC. This gives the protein CASSQWTGGYEQYF.

The chain employs TRBV12-3 or TRBV12-4 and TRBJ2-1; 13 positions match TRBD2. V lost 3 bases, J lost 5 bases, and 7 bases stayed unmatched. The CDR3 runs 17 residues. The CDR3 coding sequence is TGTGCCAGCAGTTTCGGTCCACTAGCGGGGGGGCACAATGAGCAGTTCTTC. Its translation: CASSFGPLAGGHNEQFF.

This clonotype turned up a few times. The chain combines TRBV3-1 with TRBJ2-1; TRBD2 matches 13 bases. Looked up from germline, CDR1 is LGHDT and CDR2 is YNNKEL (reference sequence). Unmatched junction bases numbered 7, after V lost 4 bases and J lost 7 bases. CDR3 length: 16 residues. The CDR3 here is CASSRKLAGGPNEQFF. In DNA form, the CDR3 reads TGTGCCAGCAGCCGTAAACTAGCGGGAGGGCCTAATGAGCAGTTCTTC.

V usage is TRBV20-1 and J usage is TRBJ1-2; the D is unclear. The germline CDR1 and CDR2 sequences are DFQATT and SNEGSKA (reference sequence). V lost 2 bases to trimming and J lost 3 bases, with 13 bases between them. This CDR3 region has 14 residues. CDR3 protein: CSARSPEGHYGYTF. For the CDR3, the DNA is TGCAGTGCTAGATCCCCCGAAGGGCACTATGGCTACACCTTC.

Remarks on this clonotype: This may be a read error: a much more frequent sequence differs by one nucleotide. V and J are TRBV5-5 and TRBJ1-6, with a tentative D call TRBD1 (6 bases). Between the trimmed V and J ends, which lost 4 bases and 7 bases, there was a span of 12 bases. This CDR3 contains 14 residues. CDR1 is SGHKS, CDR2 YYEKEE, per germline (reference sequence). Written as DNA, the CDR3 is TGTGCCAGCAGCCCTCGGACAGTAAATTCACCCCTCCACTTT. This sequence encodes CASSPRTVNSPLHF.

V is TRBV20-1 and J is TRBJ2-1, with 9 bases matching TRBD2. The junction had 7 bases not matched to a gene; V was cut back by 5 bases and J by 5 bases. This CDR3 contains 14 residues. CDR1 and CDR2 (germline): DFQATT, SNEGSKA (reference sequence). The CDR3 here is CSAGRRLADNEQFF. CDR3 nucleotide sequence: TGCAGTGCTGGAAGGAGACTAGCGGACAATGAGCAGTTCTTC.

This clonotype came up a few times. The rearrangement links TRBV5-1 to TRBJ2-7; D is possibly TRBD1 (6 bases). V gave up 4 bases and J gave up 6 bases, with 26 bases separating them. The CDR3 loop spans 17 amino acids. Germline V gene lookup returns CDR1 SGHRS and CDR2 YFSETQ. Here the CDR3 reads CASSQDPDRRVFSEQYF. CDR3 DNA sequence: TGCGCCAGCAGCCAGGACCCTGACAGGCGGGTTTTCTCCGAGCAGTACTTC.

This clonotype appeared a few times. The chain recombines TRBV15 with TRBJ2-7; TRBD1 is a possible D gene (6 bases). Trimming pared 1 base from V and 2 bases from J, leaving 9 bases between. In germline, CDR1 is LNHNV, CDR2 YYDKDF (reference sequence). The CDR3 loop spans 14 amino acids. Here the CDR3 reads CATSRGQETYEQYF. The CDR3 DNA reads as TGTGCCACCAGCAGAGGACAGGAAACCTACGAGCAGTACTTC.

In this sample, this clonotype turned up a few times. The chain is built from TRBV12-3 or TRBV12-4 and TRBJ2-5; perhaps TRBD2 as D (6 bases). The CDR3 is made up of 14 amino acids. V lost 3 bases, J lost 5 bases, and 13 bases lay in between. The DNA of the CDR3 is TGTGCCAGCAGTTTTGTCGCGGGGCTGGAGACCCAGTACTTC. Its protein is CASSFVAGLETQYF.

This clonotype was recorded at least ten times. The chain joins TRBV20-1 to TRBJ2-7; TRBD1 or TRBD2 may be the D gene (5 bases each). The germline gives CDR1 DFQATT, CDR2 SNEGSKA (reference sequence). The CDR3 spans 15 residues. With 0 bases removed from V and 4 bases from J, the gap between germline ends came to 16 bases. The DNA of the CDR3 is TGCAGTGCTAGAGAGCCACCGGGGCCGATTTACGAGCAGTACTTC. Amino acid sequence: CSAREPPGPIYEQYF.

Only a few counts were recorded for this clonotype. The chain joins TRBV5-1 to TRBJ2-7, with a possible D match to TRBD1 (5 bases). CDR1 SGHRS and CDR2 YFSETQ come from the germline V gene. CDR3 length equals 14 residues. Trimming took 0 bases from V and 6 from J, leaving 13 bases between them. The CDR3 nucleotides read TGCGCCAGCAGCTTGGAGGCAGGGCAGCTCGAGCAGTACTTC. Translating it yields CASSLEAGQLEQYF.

This chain links TRBV10-1 with TRBJ2-1, with 9 bases matching TRBD2. The CDR3 covers 15 residues. V gave up 3 bases and J gave up 4 bases; unmatched junction bases: 4. Germline values: CDR1 WNHNN, CDR2 SYGVQD (reference sequence). This CDR3 is CASSDGAGGYNEQFF. The CDR3 DNA follows: TGCGCCAGCAGTGACGGCGCGGGGGGGTACAATGAGCAGTTCTTC.